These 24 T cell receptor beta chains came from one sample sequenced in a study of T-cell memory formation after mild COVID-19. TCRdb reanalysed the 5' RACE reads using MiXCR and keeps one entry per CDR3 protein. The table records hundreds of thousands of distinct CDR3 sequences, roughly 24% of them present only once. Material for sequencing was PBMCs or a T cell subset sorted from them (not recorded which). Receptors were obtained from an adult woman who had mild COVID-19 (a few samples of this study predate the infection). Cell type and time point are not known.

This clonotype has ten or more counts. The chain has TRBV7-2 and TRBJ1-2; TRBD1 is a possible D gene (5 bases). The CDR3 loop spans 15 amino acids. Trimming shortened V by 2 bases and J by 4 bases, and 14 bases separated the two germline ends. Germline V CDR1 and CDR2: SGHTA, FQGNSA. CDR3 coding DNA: TGTGCCAGCAGCTTACACCTCGGGGGGTTCTATGGCTACACCTTC. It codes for CASSLHLGGFYGYTF.

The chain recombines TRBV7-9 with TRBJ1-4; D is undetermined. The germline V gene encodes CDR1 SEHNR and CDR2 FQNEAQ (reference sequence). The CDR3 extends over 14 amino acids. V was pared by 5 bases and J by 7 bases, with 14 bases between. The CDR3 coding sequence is TGTGCCAGCAGCCCATACGGTGGCGGTGAAAAACTGTTTTTT. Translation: CASSPYGGGEKLFF. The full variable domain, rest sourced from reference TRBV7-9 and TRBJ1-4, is DTGVSQNPRHKITKRGQNVTFRCDPISEHNRLYWYRQTLGQGPEFLTYFQNEAQLEKSRLLSDRFSAERPKGSFSTLEIQRTEQGDSAMYLCASSPYGGGEKLFFGSGTQLSVL.

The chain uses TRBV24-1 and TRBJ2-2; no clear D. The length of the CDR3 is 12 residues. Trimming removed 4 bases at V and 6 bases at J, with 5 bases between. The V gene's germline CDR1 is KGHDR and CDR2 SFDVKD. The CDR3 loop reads CATSDPAGELFF. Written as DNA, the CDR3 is TGTGCCACCAGTGACCCCGCCGGGGAGCTGTTTTTT.

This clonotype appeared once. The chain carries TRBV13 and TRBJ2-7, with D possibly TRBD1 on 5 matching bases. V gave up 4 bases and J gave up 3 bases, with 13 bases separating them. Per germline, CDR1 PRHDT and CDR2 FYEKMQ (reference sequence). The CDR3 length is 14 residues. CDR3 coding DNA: TGTGCCAGCAGCTCAAGGGGTACCGACTACGAGCAGTACTTC. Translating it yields CASSSRGTDYEQYF. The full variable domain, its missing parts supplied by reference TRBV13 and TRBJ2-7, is AAGVIQSPRHLIKEKRETATLKCYPIPRHDTVYWYQQGPGQDPQFLISFYEKMQSDKGSIPDRFSAQQFSDYHSELNMSSLELGDSALYFCASSSRGTDYEQYFGPGTRLTVT.

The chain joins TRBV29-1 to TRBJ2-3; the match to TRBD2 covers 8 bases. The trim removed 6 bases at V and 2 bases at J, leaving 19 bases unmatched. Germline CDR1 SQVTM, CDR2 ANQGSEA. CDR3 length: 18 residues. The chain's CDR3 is CSVVGGGTSWFNTDTQYF. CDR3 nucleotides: TGCAGCGTCGTGGGCGGGGGGACCTCGTGGTTTAACACAGATACGCAGTATTTT.

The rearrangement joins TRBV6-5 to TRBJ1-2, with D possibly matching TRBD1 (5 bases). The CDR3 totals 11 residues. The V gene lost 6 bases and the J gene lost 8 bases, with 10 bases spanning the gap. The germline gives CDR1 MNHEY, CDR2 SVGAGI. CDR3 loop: CASRKGSGYTF. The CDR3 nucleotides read TGTGCCAGCAGAAAGGGGAGCGGCTACACCTTC.

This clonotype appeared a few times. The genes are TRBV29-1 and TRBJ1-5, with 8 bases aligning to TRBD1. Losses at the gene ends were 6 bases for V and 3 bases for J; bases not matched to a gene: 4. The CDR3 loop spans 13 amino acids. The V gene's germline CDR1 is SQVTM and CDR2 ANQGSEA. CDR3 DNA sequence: TGCAGCGTCGGGACAGGCAACAATCAGCCCCAGCATTTT. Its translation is CSVGTGNNQPQHF.

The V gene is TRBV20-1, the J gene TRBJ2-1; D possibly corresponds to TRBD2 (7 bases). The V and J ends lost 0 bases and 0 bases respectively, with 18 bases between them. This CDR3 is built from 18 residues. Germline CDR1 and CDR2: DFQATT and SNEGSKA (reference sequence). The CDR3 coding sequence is TGCAGTGCTAGAGATCCTGGGGGGGGGCACTACTCCTACAATGAGCAGTTCTTC. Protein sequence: CSARDPGGGHYSYNEQFF.

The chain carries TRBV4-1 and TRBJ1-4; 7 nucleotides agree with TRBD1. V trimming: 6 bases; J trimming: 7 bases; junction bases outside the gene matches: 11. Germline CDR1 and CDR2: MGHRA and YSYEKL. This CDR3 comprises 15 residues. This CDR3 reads CASRTIRQGGEKLFF. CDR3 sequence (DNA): TGCGCCAGCAGGACAATTCGACAGGGAGGTGAAAAACTGTTTTTT.

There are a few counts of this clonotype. The CDR3 sequence is CASSQDINRGRTTGANVLTF. In DNA form, the CDR3 reads TGTGCCAGCAGCCAAGATATTAACAGGGGGAGAACGACTGGGGCCAACGTCCTGACTTTC. The chain combines TRBV4-2 with TRBJ2-6; 8 bases match TRBD1. This CDR3 spans 20 amino acids. Germline lookup yields CDR1 LGHNA and CDR2 YNFKEQ. The V gene end was trimmed by 0 bases and the J gene end by 2 bases; junction bases not matched to a gene: 12.

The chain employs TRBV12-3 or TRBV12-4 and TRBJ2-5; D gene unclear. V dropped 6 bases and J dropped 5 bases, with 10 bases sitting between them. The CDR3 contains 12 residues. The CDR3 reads CASRARRETQYF. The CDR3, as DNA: TGTGCCAGCAGGGCTAGGCGGGAGACCCAGTACTTC.

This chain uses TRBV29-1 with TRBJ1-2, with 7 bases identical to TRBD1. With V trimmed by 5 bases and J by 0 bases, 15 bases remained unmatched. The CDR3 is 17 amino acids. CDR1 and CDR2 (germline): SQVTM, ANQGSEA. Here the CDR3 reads CSVIVATGPITNYGYTF. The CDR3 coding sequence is TGCAGCGTTATAGTGGCGACAGGGCCGATTACTAACTATGGCTACACCTTC.

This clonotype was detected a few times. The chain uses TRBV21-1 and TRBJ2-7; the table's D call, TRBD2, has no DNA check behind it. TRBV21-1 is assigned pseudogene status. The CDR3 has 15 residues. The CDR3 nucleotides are TGTGCCAGCAGCAAAGATCCAGCGGGAGAACACGAGCAGTACTTC. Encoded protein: CASSKDPAGEHEQYF.

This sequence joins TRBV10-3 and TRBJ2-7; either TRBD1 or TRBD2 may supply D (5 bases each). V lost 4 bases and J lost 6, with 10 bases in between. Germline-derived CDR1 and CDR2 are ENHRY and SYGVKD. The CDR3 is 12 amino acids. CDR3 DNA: TGTGCCATCAGTGTCGGGGCGGCCGAGCAGTACTTC. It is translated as CAISVGAAEQYF.

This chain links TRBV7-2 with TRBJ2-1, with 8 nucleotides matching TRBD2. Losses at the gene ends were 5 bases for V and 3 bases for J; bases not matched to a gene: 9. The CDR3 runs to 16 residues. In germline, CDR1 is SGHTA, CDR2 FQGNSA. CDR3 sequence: CASSPVAGILYNEQFF. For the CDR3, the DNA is TGTGCCAGCAGCCCCGTAGCGGGGATCCTCTACAATGAGCAGTTCTTC.

This CDR3 is CASSEGGRSYNEQFF. CDR3 nucleotide sequence: TGTGCCAGCAGTGAAGGGGGGCGCTCCTACAATGAGCAGTTCTTC. V is TRBV2 and J is TRBJ2-1, with D perhaps matching TRBD1 (6 bases). Germline V gene sequence: CDR1 SNHLY, CDR2 FYNNEI. The CDR3 extends over 15 amino acids. The V and J ends lost 1 base and 0 bases respectively, with 7 bases between them.

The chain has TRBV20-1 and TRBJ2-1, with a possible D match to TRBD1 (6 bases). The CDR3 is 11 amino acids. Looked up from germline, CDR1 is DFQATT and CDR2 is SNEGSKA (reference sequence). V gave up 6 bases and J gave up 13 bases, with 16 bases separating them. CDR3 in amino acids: CSARTADSQFF. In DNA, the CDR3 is TGCAGTGCCCGGACAGCAGATAGCCAGTTCTTC.

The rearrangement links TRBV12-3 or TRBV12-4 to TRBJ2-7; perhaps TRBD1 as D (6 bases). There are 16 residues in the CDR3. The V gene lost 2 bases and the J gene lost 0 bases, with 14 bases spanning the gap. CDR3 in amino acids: CASSLTPTGNSYEQYF. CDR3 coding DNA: TGTGCCAGCAGTTTAACCCCGACAGGTAACTCCTACGAGCAGTACTTC.

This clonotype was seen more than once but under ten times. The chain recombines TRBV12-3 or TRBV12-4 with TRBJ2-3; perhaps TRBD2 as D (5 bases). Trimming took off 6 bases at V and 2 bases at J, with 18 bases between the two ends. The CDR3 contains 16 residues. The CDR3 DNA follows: TGTGCCAGCAGCCCCTCCCGGGTGAGGGCCACAGATACGCAGTATTTT. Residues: CASSPSRVRATDTQYF.

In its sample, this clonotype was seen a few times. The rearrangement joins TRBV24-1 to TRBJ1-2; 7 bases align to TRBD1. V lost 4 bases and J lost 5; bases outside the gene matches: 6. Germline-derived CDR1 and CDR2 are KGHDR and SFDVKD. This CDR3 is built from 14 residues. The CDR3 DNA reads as TGTGCCACCAGTGACCCCGGGACAGCTTATGGCTACACCTTC. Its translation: CATSDPGTAYGYTF.

The CDR3 is CASSYRDSDKAKYGYTF. CDR3 nucleotides: TGTGCCAGCAGTTACCGGGACAGCGATAAGGCGAAATATGGCTACACCTTC. This sequence joins TRBV6-5 and TRBJ1-2, with TRBD1 identical over 7 bases. The V gene end was trimmed by 2 bases and the J gene end by 5 bases; junction bases not matched to a gene: 14. CDR1 is MNHEY, CDR2 SVGAGI, per germline. The CDR3 has 17 amino acids.

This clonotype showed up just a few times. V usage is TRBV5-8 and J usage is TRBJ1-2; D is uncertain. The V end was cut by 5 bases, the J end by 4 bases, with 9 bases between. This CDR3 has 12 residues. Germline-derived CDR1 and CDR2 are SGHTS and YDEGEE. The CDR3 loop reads CASSLEIYGYTF. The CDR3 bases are TGTGCCAGCAGTTTAGAGATCTATGGCTACACCTTC. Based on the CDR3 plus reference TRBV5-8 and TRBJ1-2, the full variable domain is EAGVTQSPTHLIKTRGQQATLRCSPISGHTSVYWYQQALGLGLQFLLWYDEGEERNRGNFPPRFSGRQFPNYSSELNVNALELEDSALYLCASSLEIYGYTFGSGTRLTVV.

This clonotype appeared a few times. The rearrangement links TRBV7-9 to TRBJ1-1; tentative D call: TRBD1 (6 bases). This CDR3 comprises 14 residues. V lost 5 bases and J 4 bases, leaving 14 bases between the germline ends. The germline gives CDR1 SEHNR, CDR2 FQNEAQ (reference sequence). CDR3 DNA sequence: TGTGCCAGCAGCCCGAACAGGGATGGCACTGAAGCTTTCTTT. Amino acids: CASSPNRDGTEAFF.

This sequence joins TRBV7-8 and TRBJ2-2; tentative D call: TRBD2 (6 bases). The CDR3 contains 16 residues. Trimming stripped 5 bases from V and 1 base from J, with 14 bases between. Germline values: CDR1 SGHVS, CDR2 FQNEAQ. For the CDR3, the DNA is TGTGCCAGCAGCGCCGCGGGACTTTTGAACACCGGGGAGCTGTTTTTT. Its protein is CASSAAGLLNTGELFF.